This TCR beta chain is drawn from a study of control samples from healthy donors and cancer patients. The table came from immunoSEQ multiplex PCR; TCRdb's copy has only in-frame clones and leaves some out. The sample includes 98,000 or so clones, approximately 80% of them seen just once. Losses at the gene ends were 3 bases for V and 6 bases for J; bases not matched to a gene: 5. The CDR3 consists of 14 residues. Germline V gives CDR1 SGHVS, CDR2 FQNEAQ. The rearrangement joins TRBV7-8 to TRBJ1-1; 9 bases are shared with TRBD1. Sequencing was performed on blood. The origin of this receptor is a woman aged 25 to 39 in good health. CDR3 region: CASSLATGGPEAFF. The DNA for the CDR3 is TGTGCCAGCAGCTTGGCTACAGGGGGCCCTGAAGCTTTCTTT.